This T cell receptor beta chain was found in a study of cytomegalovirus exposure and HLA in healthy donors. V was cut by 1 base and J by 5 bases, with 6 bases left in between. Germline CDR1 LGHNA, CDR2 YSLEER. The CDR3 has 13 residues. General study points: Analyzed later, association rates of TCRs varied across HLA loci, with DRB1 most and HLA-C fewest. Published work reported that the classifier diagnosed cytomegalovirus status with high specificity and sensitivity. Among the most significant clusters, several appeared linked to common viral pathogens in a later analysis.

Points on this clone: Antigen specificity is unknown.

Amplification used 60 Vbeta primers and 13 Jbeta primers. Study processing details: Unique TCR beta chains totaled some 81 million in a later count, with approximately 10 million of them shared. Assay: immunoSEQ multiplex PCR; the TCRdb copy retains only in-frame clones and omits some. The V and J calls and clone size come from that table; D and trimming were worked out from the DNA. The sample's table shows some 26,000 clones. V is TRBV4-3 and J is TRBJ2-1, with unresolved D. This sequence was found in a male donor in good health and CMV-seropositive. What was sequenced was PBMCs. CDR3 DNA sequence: TGCGCCAGCAGCCAAGTCAGCGACAATGAGCAGTTCTTC. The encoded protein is CASSQVSDNEQFF.